This T cell receptor beta chain was profiled in a study of breast tumors, draining lymph nodes, adjacent tissues. Findings of the study overall: Most tumor T cells seemingly derive from lymph node, then expand in tumor.

On this clonotype: As yet, its antigen is unknown.

TCRdb re-called the multiplex PCR reads with MiXCR, one entry per CDR3 protein. The sample includes fewer than 150,000 distinct CDR3 sequences, around 21% of them seen just once. CDR1 is SEHNR and CDR2 is FQNEAQ in the germline V gene (reference sequence). The CDR3 sequence is 14 residues long. V lost 4 bases, J lost 7 bases, and 16 bases lay in between. Samples came from axillary lymph nodes draining the breast cancer. The source is a female donor with breast cancer. Some clones in this sample may be carry-over from other donors' samples. Sequenced input: axillary lymph node tissue. The chain recombines TRBV7-9 with TRBJ1-1; a weak D match, TRBD1 (6 bases). CDR3 in amino acids: CASSSTRGGDEAFF. The CDR3 nucleotides read TGTGCCAGCAGCTCGACAAGGGGGGGAGATGAAGCTTTCTTT.